This section outlines one T cell receptor (beta chain) sequence together with its context. Its antigen is undetermined. This record comes from a study of cytomegalovirus exposure and HLA in healthy donors. Overall study: For the approximately 390 genotyped donors, 75% to 90% fell within the Caucasian-associated ancestry cluster. Study-level points and caveats: Within an earlier analysis, most TCR beta V segments proved productive either about 90% or about 30% of the time.

The CDR3 has 15 amino acids. Germline CDR1 reads SGDLS; CDR2 reads YYNGEE. V was pared by 0 bases and J by 4 bases, with 11 bases between. PCR employed 60 Vbeta and 13 Jbeta primers. Assay used: immunoSEQ multiplex PCR; TCRdb lists only in-frame clones, some missing. The sample has 90,000 to 95,000 clones, just under 80% seen once. The TCR was taken from a male donor in good health and CMV-seropositive. Sequencing was done on a sample of PBMCs. The rearrangement joins TRBV9 to TRBJ2-1; D possibly corresponds to TRBD2 (6 bases). The CDR3 spells CASSVGVAEYNEQFF. As DNA, the CDR3 is TGTGCCAGCAGCGTAGGAGTAGCGGAATACAATGAGCAGTTCTTC.